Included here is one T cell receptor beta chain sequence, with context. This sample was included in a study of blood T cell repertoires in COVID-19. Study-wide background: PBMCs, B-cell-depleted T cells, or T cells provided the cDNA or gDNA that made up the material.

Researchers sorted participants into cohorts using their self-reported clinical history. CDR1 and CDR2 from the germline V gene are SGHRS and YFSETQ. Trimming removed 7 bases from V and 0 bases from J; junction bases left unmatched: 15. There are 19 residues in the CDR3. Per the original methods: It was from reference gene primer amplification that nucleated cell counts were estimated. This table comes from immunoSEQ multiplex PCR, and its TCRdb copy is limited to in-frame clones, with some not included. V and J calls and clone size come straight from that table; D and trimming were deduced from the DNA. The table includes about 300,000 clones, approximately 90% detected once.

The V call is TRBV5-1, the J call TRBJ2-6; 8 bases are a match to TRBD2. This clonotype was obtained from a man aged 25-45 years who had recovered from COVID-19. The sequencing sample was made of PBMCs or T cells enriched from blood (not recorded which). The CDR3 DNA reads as TGCGCCAGCCGGGGACGTGGTAGCGGGAACCCCTCTGGGGCCAACGTCCTGACTTTC. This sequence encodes CASRGRGSGNPSGANVLTF.